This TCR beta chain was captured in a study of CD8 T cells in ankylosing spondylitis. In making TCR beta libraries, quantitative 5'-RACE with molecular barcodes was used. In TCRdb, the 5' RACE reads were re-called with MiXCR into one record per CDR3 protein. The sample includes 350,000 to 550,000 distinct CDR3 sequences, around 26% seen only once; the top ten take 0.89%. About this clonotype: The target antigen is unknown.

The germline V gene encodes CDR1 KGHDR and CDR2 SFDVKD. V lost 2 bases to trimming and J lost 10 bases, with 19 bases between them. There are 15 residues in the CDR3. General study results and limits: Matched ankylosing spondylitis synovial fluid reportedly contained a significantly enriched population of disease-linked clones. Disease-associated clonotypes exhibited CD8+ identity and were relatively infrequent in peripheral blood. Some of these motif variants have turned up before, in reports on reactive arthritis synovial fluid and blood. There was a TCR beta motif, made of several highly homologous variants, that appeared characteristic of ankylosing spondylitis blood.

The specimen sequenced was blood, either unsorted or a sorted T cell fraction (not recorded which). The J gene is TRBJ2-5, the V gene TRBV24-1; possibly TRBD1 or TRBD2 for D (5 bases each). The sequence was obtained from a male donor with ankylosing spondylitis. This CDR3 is CATSDSPGPPSDQYF. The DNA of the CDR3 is TGTGCCACCAGTGATTCGCCGGGACCCCCTAGTGACCAGTACTTC.